This record looks at one T cell receptor (beta chain) sequence and its context. Antigen: not known. Adult donors, all healthy and HIV-negative, had no recent acute infections or vaccinations. The data were obtained in a study of shared clonotypes between healthy human individuals. Findings of the study overall: Generally, naive subsets (rather than memory subsets) showed larger estimated richness.

J gave up 5 bases and V 5 bases, and 3 bases lay outside the gene matches. This CDR3 region has 13 residues. Germline V gives CDR1 ENHRY, CDR2 SYGVKD. Profiling relied on immunoSEQ multiplex PCR, and the TCRdb table lists in-frame clones only, not all of them. The sample carries over a million clones, approximately 96% recorded once. Sequenced material: naive CD4+ T cells sorted from blood. Subset noted: CD45RA+ positively selected. The chain joins TRBV10-3 to TRBJ2-7, with 10 bases that match TRBD1. The clonotype was recovered from a young man in good health. The CDR3 reads CAISRDRGHEQYF. The CDR3 region has the DNA TGTGCCATCAGTAGGGACAGGGGCCACGAGCAGTACTTC.